There are a few counts of the clone carrying this TCR beta chain. These data are taken from a study of cytomegalovirus exposure and HLA in healthy donors. Researchers ran the PCR with 60 Vbeta and 13 Jbeta primers. Only in-frame clones appear in the TCRdb table, and some are missing; sequencing was by immunoSEQ multiplex PCR. The profile shows approximately 140,000 clones, just under 65% of them singletons. V was shortened by 1 base and J by 3 bases, with 6 bases between the two germline ends. The germline CDR1 and CDR2 sequences are LNHNV and YYDKDF (reference sequence). This CDR3 is 13 amino acids long.

The clonotype originates from a woman aged 55-70 years in good health and CMV-seropositive. The rearrangement uses TRBV15 and TRBJ2-5; possible D gene TRBD2, 6 bases. What was sequenced was PBMCs. Written as DNA, the CDR3 is TGTGCCACCAGCAGAGCGGGAGAAGAGACCCAGTACTTC. Protein product: CATSRAGEETQYF.